This TCR beta chain derives from a study of blood T cell repertoires in COVID-19. Sequencing used immunoSEQ multiplex PCR; TCRdb keeps in-frame clones, though not all of them. Of approximately 82,000 clones listed, around 89% are singletons. The receptor was derived from a woman aged 50 to 60 with acute COVID-19. The sequenced sample consisted of PBMCs or T cells enriched from blood (not recorded which).

The CDR3 here is CASSEGTGNYGYTF. The CDR3 region has the DNA TGCGCCAGCAGCGAAGGGACAGGGAACTATGGCTACACCTTC. This rearrangement joins TRBV5-1 to TRBJ1-2; the match to TRBD1 covers 9 bases. V shed 4 bases, J shed 2 bases, and the junction held 3 bases outside the gene matches. The CDR3 spans 14 residues. CDR1 SGHRS and CDR2 YFSETQ come from the germline V gene.